This TCR beta chain was recovered during a study of human T cells and chemical hapten exposure. Looking at the study overall: An area of 2 cm by more than 1.5 cm on upper inner arm skin received 2% DPC for sensitization. Alopecia areata, totalis or universalis affected patients who were mostly female.

The ends were cut back, 4 bases at V and 6 bases at J, with 17 bases in the middle. Germline CDR1 is SGHRS and CDR2 is YFSETQ. The CDR3 runs 15 residues. TCRdb passed the RACE reads through MiXCR, listing each CDR3 protein once. The data show 380,000 or so distinct CDR3 sequences, around 5.5% seen once. Regarding time point: pre-sensitization, week 0. Indicated treatment: therapeutic diphenylcyclopropenone sensitization with weekly scalp DPC. The TCR originated in a woman aged 18-35 years with alopecia areata. Some clones in this sample may be carry-over from other donors' samples. The chain employs TRBV5-1 and TRBJ2-1; tentatively, D is TRBD2 (7 bases). The specimen comprised whole blood, sampled in connection with sensitization to the hapten diphenylcyclopropenone (DPC). Here the CDR3 DNA reads TGCGCCAGCAGCCGTTCTGGCGGGGGCCTCAATGAGCAGTTCTTC. It is translated as CASSRSGGGLNEQFF.